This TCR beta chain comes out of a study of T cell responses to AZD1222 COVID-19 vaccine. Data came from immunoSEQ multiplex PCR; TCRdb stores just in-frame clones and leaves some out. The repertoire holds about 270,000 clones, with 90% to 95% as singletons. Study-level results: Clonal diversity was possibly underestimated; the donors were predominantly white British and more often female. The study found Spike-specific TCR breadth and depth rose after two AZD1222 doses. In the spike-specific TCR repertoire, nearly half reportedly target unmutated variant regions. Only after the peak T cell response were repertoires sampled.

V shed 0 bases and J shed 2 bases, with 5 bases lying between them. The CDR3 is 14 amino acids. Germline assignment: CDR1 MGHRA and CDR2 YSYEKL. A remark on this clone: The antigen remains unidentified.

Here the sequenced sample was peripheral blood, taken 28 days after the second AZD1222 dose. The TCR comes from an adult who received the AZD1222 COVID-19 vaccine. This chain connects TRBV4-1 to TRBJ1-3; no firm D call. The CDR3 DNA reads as TGCGCCAGCAGCCAAGATTATACTGGAAACACCATATATTTT. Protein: CASSQDYTGNTIYF.